This T cell receptor (beta chain) emerged from a study of T cell changes during pregnancy in multiple sclerosis. V lost 3 bases and J lost 12, with 12 bases in between. The length of the CDR3 is 12 residues. CDR1 is WSHSY, CDR2 SAAADI, per germline. Sequenced by immunoSEQ multiplex PCR; TCRdb stores in-frame clones only, minus some. The sample lists just under 50,000 clones; 94% were seen once. The chain joins TRBV10-2 to TRBJ2-1, with a weak D call TRBD2 (6 bases). This material consisted of CD4+ T cells from peripheral blood mononuclear cells, taken in the third trimester of pregnancy. The TCR originated in a female donor with multiple sclerosis, enrolled in a pregnancy study. CDR3 bases: TGCGCCAGCAGTGAACTAGCCCAGGGGCAGTTCTTC. Encoded protein: CASSELAQGQFF.